The 29 T cell receptor beta chains presented below share a single source sample, sequenced in a study of cytomegalovirus exposure and HLA in healthy donors. The PCR employed 60 Vbeta primers together with 13 Jbeta primers. The data were produced by immunoSEQ multiplex PCR, yet TCRdb's version contains in-frame clones alone and is incomplete. The table includes some 140,000 clones, approximately 82% detected once. The sample consisted of PBMCs. These receptors originate from a man aged 40-49 years in good health and CMV-seronegative.

V gene TRBV6-5 combines with J gene TRBJ2-7; D might be TRBD1 (5 bases). Trimming left V 6 bases short and J 4 bases short, with 10 bases between. The CDR3 consists of 12 residues. Germline assignment: CDR1 MNHEY and CDR2 SVGAGI. This CDR3 is CASSAAGYEQYF. Written as DNA, the CDR3 is TGTGCCAGCAGCGCTGCAGGGTACGAGCAGTACTTC.

This clone was counted once. The CDR3 coding sequence is TGTGCCAGCAGTTTCCGTACTAGCGGGGGGGGCCCCTGGGAGACCCAGTACTTC. This translates into CASSFRTSGGGPWETQYF. This chain connects TRBV27 to TRBJ2-5, with 13 positions matching TRBD2. Per germline, CDR1 MNHEY and CDR2 SMNVEV (reference sequence). The CDR3 runs 18 residues. V was pared by 3 bases and J by 5 bases, with 12 bases of the junction left unmatched.

Comments on this clone: Its ends do not fully match the called genes, so a read error is possible. The genes are TRBV7-9 and TRBJ2-4; 9 bases agree with TRBD1. Germline V gene sequence: CDR1 SEHNR, CDR2 FQNEAQ (reference sequence). The CDR3 is made up of 14 amino acids. Written as DNA, the CDR3 is TGTGCCAGCAGCCCTCGACAGGGGGTACCAGAAGTGAGGTTC. Residues: CASSPRQGVPEVRF.

The gene calls are TRBV27 and TRBJ2-2, with TRBD1 matching over 8 bases. Germline V gene data show CDR1 as MNHEY and CDR2 as SMNVEV (reference sequence). CDR3 size: 16 residues. J gave up 5 bases and V 7 bases, and 12 bases lay outside the gene matches. CDR3 region: CASKETGTGWTGELFF. In DNA, the CDR3 is TGTGCCAGCAAAGAAACCGGGACAGGATGGACCGGGGAGCTGTTTTTT.

V and J are TRBV2 and TRBJ2-5; a possible D gene is TRBD2 (7 bases). Per germline, CDR1 SNHLY and CDR2 FYNNEI. This CDR3 has 15 residues. V was pared by 4 bases and J by 7 bases, with 19 bases between. The CDR3 here is CASSAPRTAGRTQYF. The DNA for the CDR3 is TGTGCCAGCAGTGCCCCTCGGACAGCGGGAAGGACCCAGTACTTC. The whole variable domain, filled in from reference TRBV2 and TRBJ2-5, reads EPEVTQTPSHQVTQMGQEVILRCVPISNHLYFYWYRQILGQKVEFLVSFYNNEISEKSEIFDDQFSVERPDGSNFTLKIRSTKLEDSAMYFCASSAPRTAGRTQYFGPGTRLLVL.

This clone was detected only once. The V call is TRBV4-1, the J call TRBJ2-7; TRBD2 might be the D (5 bases). The ends were cut back, 2 bases at V and 0 bases at J, with 8 bases in the middle. Germline CDR1 MGHRA, CDR2 YSYEKL. The CDR3 contains 14 residues. The CDR3 DNA is TGCGCCAGCAGCCAAACCGGGGTCTCCTACGAGCAGTACTTC. Translating gives CASSQTGVSYEQYF.

The rearrangement joins TRBV5-6 to TRBJ2-7; 8 nucleotides line up with TRBD2. Germline V gene sequence: CDR1 SGHDT, CDR2 YYEEEE. V lost 0 bases and J lost 2; bases outside the gene matches: 10. There are 17 residues in the CDR3. The CDR3: CASSLASGRTGPYEQYF. The CDR3 bases are TGTGCCAGCAGCTTGGCCAGCGGGAGAACCGGCCCCTACGAGCAGTACTTC.

This sequence joins TRBV5-1 and TRBJ2-5; 8 positions agree with TRBD1. V was pared by 0 bases and J by 4 bases, with 5 bases of the junction left unmatched. Germline CDR1 SGHRS, CDR2 YFSETQ. This CDR3 region has 15 residues. The CDR3 DNA reads as TGCGCCAGCAGCTTGGCCCAGGGGGCTAGAGAGACCCAGTACTTC. Residues: CASSLAQGARETQYF.

The chain carries TRBV6-4 and TRBJ2-5; D is undetermined. Germline CDR1 MRHNA, CDR2 SNTAGT. V was pared by 1 base and J by 2 bases, with 8 bases between. The CDR3 contains 14 residues. CDR3 DNA: TGTGCCAGCAGTGACTACCCAGGACAAGAGACCCAGTACTTC. Protein: CASSDYPGQETQYF.

The chain uses TRBV27 and TRBJ1-1; D remains ambiguous. The V gene lost 2 bases and the J gene lost 1 base, with 5 bases spanning the gap. The CDR3 loop spans 13 amino acids. The germline gives CDR1 MNHEY, CDR2 SMNVEV (reference sequence). Here the CDR3 DNA reads TGTGCCAGCAGTTTAATAGAGAACACTGAAGCTTTCTTT. The encoded protein is CASSLIENTEAFF.

The chain couples TRBV6-4 to TRBJ2-1; 9 bases fit TRBD2. The length of the CDR3 is 15 residues. J was trimmed by 7 bases and V by 0 bases; bases with no gene match: 4. Germline CDR1 is MRHNA and CDR2 is SNTAGT. The CDR3 bases are TGTGCCAGCAGTGACTCGGGACTAGCTGAGAATGAGCAGTTCTTC. This encodes CASSDSGLAENEQFF.

The V gene is TRBV30, the J gene TRBJ2-2, with D tentatively TRBD2 (6 bases). The CDR3 has 13 amino acids. Germline V gene data show CDR1 as GTSNPN and CDR2 as SVGIG (reference sequence). Trimming left V 2 bases short and J 5 bases short, with 9 bases between. The CDR3 loop reads CAWSRRGTGELFF. The CDR3 bases are TGTGCCTGGAGTAGGCGGGGTACCGGGGAGCTGTTTTTT.

Worth noting for this clone: Other DNA sequences in this specimen translate into the identical CDR3. The chain combines TRBV7-9 with TRBJ2-2, with D hard to call. Between the trimmed V and J ends, which lost 2 bases and 2 bases, there was a span of 9 bases. The CDR3 runs to 15 residues. Germline lookup yields CDR1 SEHNR and CDR2 FQNEAQ (reference sequence). For the CDR3, the DNA is TGTGCCAGCAGCTTAAGTACATTAAACACCGGGGAGCTGTTTTTT. This codes for CASSLSTLNTGELFF.

The count of this clone is one. V is TRBV7-9 and J is TRBJ1-4, with TRBD1 as a possible D gene (5 bases). Germline loops: CDR1 SEHNR, CDR2 FQNEAQ (reference sequence). Trimming removed 5 bases from V and 1 base from J, with 11 bases in between. CDR3 length: 15 amino acids. Here the CDR3 reads CASSQGDRTNEKLFF. In DNA form, the CDR3 reads TGTGCCAGCAGCCAGGGTGACCGAACTAATGAAAAACTGTTTTTT.

The rearrangement joins TRBV7-9 to TRBJ2-7, with 9 bases aligning to TRBD2. The V gene's germline CDR1 is SEHNR and CDR2 FQNEAQ (reference sequence). The J segment lost 5 bases and the V segment lost 1 base, leaving 9 bases of the junction unmatched. This CDR3 region has 16 residues. The DNA of the CDR3 is TGTGCCAGCAGCTTAGTCACGGCGGGGGGGCCCGACGAGCAGTACTTC. Its protein product is CASSLVTAGGPDEQYF.

The chain links TRBV27 to TRBJ1-2, with 10 bases fitting TRBD1. Trimming cost V 10 bases and J 7 bases; bases outside gene matches: 15. The CDR3 contains 15 residues. CDR1 and CDR2 (germline): MNHEY, SMNVEV (reference sequence). The CDR3 region has the DNA TGTGCCACCCCGGAGGGGGGGACAGGGGTTTCTGGCTACACCTTC. Encoded protein: CATPEGGTGVSGYTF.

The J gene is TRBJ2-3, the V gene TRBV5-8; 13 positions agree with TRBD2. V dropped 0 bases and J dropped 3; count of bases not matched to a gene: 1. This CDR3 spans 16 amino acids. Germline V lookup: CDR1 SGHTS, CDR2 YDEGEE. The CDR3 coding sequence is TGTGCCAGCAGCTTGGGACTAGCGGGGGGAACAGATACGCAGTATTTT. It is translated as CASSLGLAGGTDTQYF.

The V call is TRBV11-2, the J call TRBJ2-4, with a possible D match to TRBD2 (5 bases). Germline V gene sequence: CDR1 SGHAT, CDR2 FQNNGV. The CDR3 runs 14 residues. Trimming took 3 bases from V and 1 from J, leaving 7 bases between them. The CDR3 loop is CASSFPGAKNIQYF. For the CDR3, the DNA is TGTGCCAGCAGCTTCCCGGGGGCCAAAAACATTCAGTACTTC.

The chain recombines TRBV28 with TRBJ1-2, with 8 positions matching TRBD1. The CDR3 is 15 residues long. Germline V lookup: CDR1 MDHEN, CDR2 SYDVKM. J lost 2 bases, V lost 3 bases, and 5 bases had no gene match. This CDR3 reads CASSFPGQGNYGYTF. CDR3 DNA: TGTGCCAGCAGTTTCCCTGGACAGGGAAACTATGGCTACACCTTC.

The J gene is TRBJ1-2, the V gene TRBV29-1; 11 positions match TRBD1. The CDR3 has 15 amino acids. With V trimmed by 7 bases and J by 4 bases, 11 bases remained unmatched. Looked up from germline, CDR1 is SQVTM and CDR2 is ANQGSEA. The CDR3: CSAQAGQGAGYGYTF. The CDR3 DNA is TGCAGCGCCCAGGCCGGACAGGGGGCAGGCTATGGCTACACCTTC.

The chain links TRBV6-5 to TRBJ1-1; TRBD1 matches 8 bases. The V and J ends lost 8 bases and 1 base, in that order; junction bases with no gene match: 6. Germline lookup yields CDR1 MNHEY and CDR2 SVGAGI. The length of the CDR3 is 14 residues. The CDR3 loop reads CASWIGQGNTEAFF. DNA for the CDR3: TGTGCCAGCTGGATAGGACAGGGGAACACTGAAGCTTTCTTT.

The V call is TRBV27, the J call TRBJ2-3; D gene unclear. Per the germline V gene, CDR1 is MNHEY and CDR2 is SMNVEV (reference sequence). This CDR3 has 12 amino acids. Trimming cost V 4 bases and J 3 bases, with 5 bases left between them. For the CDR3, the DNA is TGTGCCAGCAGTTCTCAGACAGATACGCAGTATTTT. Translating gives CASSSQTDTQYF.

V gene TRBV19 combines with J gene TRBJ1-5; no reliable D call. The ends were cut back, 3 bases at V and 5 bases at J, with 5 bases in the middle. The CDR3 has 12 amino acids. Germline assignment: CDR1 LNHDA and CDR2 SQIVND (reference sequence). As DNA, the CDR3 is TGTGCCAGTAGTATGAGGGATCAGCCCCAGCATTTT. Its translation is CASSMRDQPQHF.

This chain uses TRBV9 with TRBJ2-1; 7 bases line up with TRBD2. CDR1 is SGDLS and CDR2 is YYNGEE in the germline V gene. The CDR3 spans 15 residues. Trimming took 3 bases from V and 4 from J; bases not matched to a gene: 7. The CDR3 protein is CASSESGELYNEQFF. The CDR3 nucleotides are TGTGCCAGCAGCGAAAGCGGGGAGTTATACAATGAGCAGTTCTTC.

The V call is TRBV11-2, the J call TRBJ2-7; 8 bases agree with TRBD1. V shed 5 bases, J shed 3 bases, and the junction held 3 bases outside the gene matches. Germline CDR1 SGHAT, CDR2 FQNNGV. The CDR3 runs 13 residues. The CDR3 sequence is CASSPDRVYEQYF. In DNA form, the CDR3 reads TGTGCCAGCAGCCCGGACAGGGTCTACGAGCAGTACTTC.

The genes are TRBV7-9 and TRBJ2-7, with D possibly matching TRBD1 (6 bases). The length of the CDR3 is 14 residues. Looked up from germline, CDR1 is SEHNR and CDR2 is FQNEAQ (reference sequence). The germline V and J ends were trimmed by 6 bases and 0 bases, with 12 bases remaining between them. CDR3 sequence (DNA): TGTGCCAGCAGTCCAACAGGGAGCTCCTACGAGCAGTACTTC. Translated, it gives CASSPTGSSYEQYF.

This clone was seen only once. J is TRBJ2-7 and V is TRBV28; the match to TRBD1 covers 7 bases. The CDR3 loop spans 14 amino acids. The germline gives CDR1 MDHEN, CDR2 SYDVKM. V trimming: 6 bases; J trimming: 2 bases; junction bases outside the gene matches: 7. The CDR3 region is CASSVNRGAYEQYF. CDR3 DNA: TGTGCCAGCAGCGTGAACAGGGGAGCCTACGAGCAGTACTTC.

The rearrangement uses TRBV7-8 and TRBJ1-1; D remains unclear. Germline V gene sequence: CDR1 SGHVS, CDR2 FQNEAQ. V shed 5 bases and J shed 3 bases, with 19 bases lying between them. The CDR3 length is 16 residues. This CDR3 reads CASSPAERPAHTEAFF. The CDR3 DNA reads TGTGCCAGCAGCCCAGCAGAGCGCCCGGCGCACACTGAAGCTTTCTTT.

This chain uses TRBV7-2 with TRBJ2-5; TRBD1 matches at 8 bases. This CDR3 contains 14 residues. In germline, CDR1 is SGHTA, CDR2 FQGNSA. V lost 5 bases to trimming and J lost 7 bases; unmatched junction nucleotides: 9. This chain's CDR3 is CASSPPGDRGTQYF. DNA for the CDR3: TGTGCCAGCAGCCCTCCGGGAGACAGGGGGACCCAGTACTTC.